This is a list of T cell receptor beta chains from one sample in a study of OX40 agonist ivuxolimab in advanced cancers. This table comes from immunoSEQ multiplex PCR, and its TCRdb copy is limited to in-frame clones, with some not included. The sample has roughly 110,000 clones; 85% to 95% are singletons. Sequenced material: CD4+ or CD8+ T cells sorted from blood, taken in a trial of the OX40 agonist ivuxolimab. Every receptor here comes from an adult with an advanced solid tumor such as melanoma, head and neck, liver or kidney cancer. Each CDR3 is given with its conserved first and last residue. A D gene is named only where the DNA matches it firmly. The size of a clone is reported for some rows only, either as once, few or many, or as a class for expanded clones.

TRBJ2-7	TRBV7-9	NA	NA	CASSLGRDTLYEQYF	TGTGCCAGCAGCTTAGGCAGGGACACACTCTACGAGCAGTACTTC
TRBJ1-5	TRBV27	NA	NA	CASSLQGPVQGNQPQHF	TGTGCCAGCAGTTTGCAAGGCCCAGTACAGGGTAATCAGCCCCAGCATTTT
TRBJ2-5	TRBV7-9	NA	TRBD1	CASSFRGQGRETQYF	TGTGCCAGCAGCTTTAGGGGACAGGGACGAGAGACCCAGTACTTC
TRBJ1-1	TRBV15	NA	NA	CATSRDRGTEAFF	TGTGCCACCAGCAGAGATAGGGGAACTGAAGCTTTCTTT
TRBJ2-1	TRBV7-7	NA	NA	CASSPDGYNEQFF	TGTGCTAGCAGCCCAGACGGATACAATGAGCAGTTCTTC
TRBJ2-1	TRBV12-2	NA	NA	CASRVTSCHEQFF	TGTGCAAGTCGCGTGACTAGTTGCCATGAGCAGTTCTTC
TRBJ2-7	TRBV7-9	NA	NA	CASSPRGDPYEQYF	TGTGCCAGCAGCCCTCGTGGGGATCCCTACGAGCAGTACTTC
TRBJ2-7	TRBV14	NA	TRBD1	CASSPDRRQGSFEQYF	TGTGCCAGCAGCCCAGACCGCAGACAGGGGTCTTTCGAGCAGTACTTC
TRBJ1-5	TRBV5-5	NA	TRBD1	CASSVTGQGSNQPQHF	TGTGCCAGCAGCGTGACGGGACAGGGAAGCAATCAGCCCCAGCATTTT
TRBJ2-7	TRBV4-2	once	NA	CASSQDIRERLKPSYEQYF	TGTGCCAGCAGCCAAGATATCCGGGAACGGCTAAAACCCTCCTACGAGCAGTACTTC
TRBJ1-3	TRBV28	NA	NA	CASGGEGAGNTIYF	TGTGCCAGCGGAGGGGAGGGGGCTGGAAACACCATATATTTT
TRBJ1-1	TRBV27	NA	NA	CASSLVIGGGWNTEAFF	TGTGCCAGCAGTTTAGTGATTGGGGGAGGATGGAACACTGAAGCTTTCTTT
TRBJ2-3	TRBV5-1	NA	NA	CASSLEGRRTDTQYF	TGCGCCAGCAGCTTAGAGGGCCGGAGAACAGATACGCAGTATTTT
TRBJ2-7	TRBV7-3	NA	NA	CASSRGGLASEQYF	TGTGCCAGCAGCCGAGGAGGGCTCGCCTCCGAGCAGTACTTC
TRBJ1-3	TRBV30	NA	NA	CAWSVGRASGNTIYF	TGTGCCTGGAGTGTAGGCAGGGCCTCTGGAAACACCATATATTTT
TRBJ1-1	TRBV4-1	NA	NA	CASSPGSIWTEAFF	TGCGCCAGCAGCCCCGGATCTATTTGGACTGAAGCTTTCTTT
TRBJ2-3	TRBV9	NA	TRBD2	CASSGEGLAGDTQYF	TGTGCCAGCAGCGGCGAGGGACTAGCGGGAGATACGCAGTATTTT
TRBJ1-2	TRBV2	NA	NA	CASSYGYGYTF	TGTGCCAGCAGTTATGGCTATGGCTACACCTTC
TRBJ2-7	TRBV9	NA	NA	CASSAGDRDYEQYF	TGTGCCAGCAGCGCGGGGGACAGAGATTACGAGCAGTACTTC
TRBJ2-5	TRBV7-2	NA	TRBD2	CASSLRAGAGETQYF	TGTGCCAGCAGCTTAAGAGCGGGAGCGGGAGAGACCCAGTACTTC
TRBJ1-2	TRBV27	NA	NA	CASTQRDGYGYTF	TGTGCCAGCACCCAGCGGGATGGCTATGGCTACACCTTC
TRBJ2-3	TRBV5-1	NA	NA	CASSLSQLTDTQYF	TGCGCCAGCAGCTTGTCCCAGCTCACAGATACGCAGTATTTT
TRBJ2-7	TRBV6-5	NA	NA	CASSNPSGDYEQYF	TGTGCCAGCAGTAACCCATCAGGGGACTACGAGCAGTACTTC
TRBJ1-1	TRBV29-1	NA	NA	CSVEPDLNTEAFF	TGCAGCGTTGAGCCGGACTTGAACACTGAAGCTTTCTTT
TRBJ2-5	TRBV11-2	NA	NA	CASSLTWVGGRETQYF	TGTGCCAGCAGCTTAACTTGGGTAGGGGGGCGGGAGACCCAGTACTTC
TRBJ2-7	TRBV9	NA	TRBD2	CASSRDYLYEQYF	TGTGCCAGCAGCCGGGACTACCTCTACGAGCAGTACTTC
TRBJ2-2	TRBV7-3	NA	NA	CASSPGGGRANTGELFF	TGTGCCAGCAGCCCGGGGGGCGGGCGGGCGAACACCGGGGAGCTGTTTTTT
TRBJ2-6	TRBV18	NA	NA	CASSPTYSGANVLTF	TGTGCCAGCTCACCCACTTATTCTGGGGCCAACGTCCTGACTTTC
TRBJ2-2	TRBV7-7	NA	TRBD2	CASSSALAGGNPGELFF	TGTGCTAGCAGCTCTGCACTAGCGGGAGGAAATCCCGGGGAGCTGTTTTTT
TRBJ2-7	TRBV19	NA	NA	CASSINYSSGDQYF	TGTGCCAGTAGTATCAACTACTCCTCGGGTGATCAGTACTTC
TRBJ1-2	TRBV30	NA	NA	CAWDLNGGYTF	TGTGCCTGGGACCTGAATGGGGGCTACACCTTC
TRBJ1-4	TRBV5-1	NA	NA	CASSLALAGTNEKLFF	TGCGCCAGCAGCTTGGCCTTGGCAGGGACTAATGAAAAACTGTTTTTT
TRBJ2-2	TRBV19	NA	TRBD1	CASSFSLGTGDTGELFF	TGTGCCAGTAGTTTCTCCCTCGGTACAGGGGACACCGGGGAGCTGTTTTTT
TRBJ2-4	TRBV19	NA	TRBD1	CASSMGQGIYIQYF	TGTGCCAGTAGTATGGGACAGGGGATATACATTCAGTACTTC
TRBJ2-2	TRBV11-2	NA	TRBD2	CASSFITGGNTGELFF	TGTGCCAGCAGCTTCATTACGGGAGGGAACACCGGGGAGCTGTTTTTT
TRBJ1-1	TRBV6-5	once	NA	CASSYTGQLNTEAFF	TGTGCCAGCAGTTACACCGGACAGTTGAACACTGAAGCTTTCTTT
TRBJ2-6	TRBV28	NA	NA	CASSRLGASGANVLTF	TGTGCCAGCAGTAGACTGGGAGCCTCTGGGGCCAACGTCCTGACTTTC